Listed below are T cell receptor beta chains from one sample, sequenced in a study of control samples from healthy donors and cancer patients. The assay was immunoSEQ multiplex PCR, and TCRdb's table has in-frame clones only and misses some. The sample holds around 150,000 clones; roughly 90% are singletons and the top ten take 12%. Sequenced: blood. These receptors all come from a man aged 30-40 years in good health. Both conserved end residues are part of each CDR3. The D gene is left open where the match is weak. The size of a clone is reported for some rows only, either as once, few or many, or as a class for expanded clones.

clone size	V gene	D gene	J gene	CDR3 DNA	CDR3 protein
once	TRBV5-4	TRBD1	TRBJ2-6	TGTGCCAGCAGCTTGGGACAGGGGGTTTCTGGGGCCAACGTCCTGACTTTC	CASSLGQGVSGANVLTF
NA	TRBV27	NA	TRBJ1-4	TGTGCCAGCAAAGGGGTGGGGTTGGGCCCAACTAATGAAAAACTGTTTTTT	CASKGVGLGPTNEKLFF
NA	TRBV2	NA	TRBJ1-3	TGTGCCAGCAGCGCAGGGTACTCTGGAAACACCATATATTTT	CASSAGYSGNTIYF
NA	TRBV15	NA	TRBJ1-3	TGTGCCACCAGCGTGTCCCCAGGGGATGGAAACACCATATATTTT	CATSVSPGDGNTIYF
NA	TRBV11-2	TRBD2	TRBJ2-1	TGTGCCAGCAGCACGCGACTAGCGGGTGACAATGAGCAGTTCTTC	CASSTRLAGDNEQFF
NA	TRBV13	NA	TRBJ1-1	TGTGCCAGCAGCTTAAGGAGGCCCATGAACACTGAAGCTTTCTTT	CASSLRRPMNTEAFF
NA	TRBV6-1	NA	TRBJ1-4	TGTGCCAGCAGTGAATCAGTAAGGACAACTAATGAAAAACTGTTTTTT	CASSESVRTTNEKLFF
NA	TRBV5-1	NA	TRBJ1-4	TGCGCCAGCAGCTTAGGGAGGGATGAAAAACTGTTTTTT	CASSLGRDEKLFF
NA	TRBV28	TRBD2	TRBJ2-1	TGTGCCAGCCTTGGGGGGGAGAGGAACAATGAGCAGTTCTTC	CASLGGERNNEQFF
NA	TRBV5-6	NA	TRBJ2-5	TGTGCCAGCAGCTTGGGACAGGTAGGAGAGACCCAGTACTTC	CASSLGQVGETQYF
NA	TRBV11-2	TRBD2	TRBJ2-2	TGTGCCAGCAGCTTAGGAAACGGGGGGGACGGGGAGCTGTTTTTT	CASSLGNGGDGELFF
once	TRBV3-1/TRBV3-2	NA	TRBJ1-6	TGTGCCAGCAGCCAAAGCCCAGATAATTCACCCCTCCACTTT	CASSQSPDNSPLHF
NA	TRBV19	NA	TRBJ1-5	TGTGCCAGTACGGACCGGGACAAGAGAGGGTTCAGCAATCAGCCCCAGCATTTT	CASTDRDKRGFSNQPQHF
NA	TRBV27	TRBD1	TRBJ1-5	TGTGCCAGCAGTTTCCTCGGGGACAGACGTTATAGCAATCAGCCCCAGCATTTT	CASSFLGDRRYSNQPQHF
NA	TRBV29-1	NA	TRBJ2-5	TGCAGCGTTGTTGAGCAGTGGGAGACCCAGTACTTC	CSVVEQWETQYF
NA	TRBV7-2	NA	TRBJ2-1	TGTGCCAGCAGCCCGGGCCCATCCTACAATGAGCAGTTCTTC	CASSPGPSYNEQFF
NA	TRBV24-1	NA	TRBJ1-2	TGTGCCACCAGTGATTTTGAGGTGTCCCGCGGCTACACCTTC	CATSDFEVSRGYTF
NA	TRBV7-9	TRBD2	TRBJ2-3	TGTGCCAGCAGCTTCGGACTAGAAACAGATACGCAGTATTTT	CASSFGLETDTQYF
NA	TRBV4-1	NA	TRBJ2-7	TGCGCCACCTTAGACGTGGAAGGATCCTACGAGCAGTACTTC	CATLDVEGSYEQYF
once	TRBV4-1	TRBD2	TRBJ2-7	TGCGCCAGCAGCCAATCAACTAGCGGGAACCACTACGAGCAGTACTTC	CASSQSTSGNHYEQYF
NA	TRBV24-1	TRBD2	TRBJ2-3	TGTGCCACCAGTGAAACTAGCGCCGACGTCACAGATACGCAGTATTTT	CATSETSADVTDTQYF
NA	TRBV19	NA	TRBJ1-1	TGTGCCAGTAGTATTGACCCGGGACGGCCGAACACTGAAGCTTTCTTT	CASSIDPGRPNTEAFF
NA	TRBV6-1	NA	TRBJ2-7	TGTGCCAGCAGTGAAGACCGAGGCTCATTGACCTACGAGCAGTACTTC	CASSEDRGSLTYEQYF
NA	TRBV6-1	TRBD1	TRBJ1-5	TGTGCCAGCAGTGATGGGACAGCTTATCAGCCCCAGCATTTT	CASSDGTAYQPQHF
NA	TRBV6-5	TRBD1	TRBJ1-1	TGTGCCAGCGTTCGACAGGGGGCGGGGGCTTTCTTT	CASVRQGAGAFF
once	TRBV5-1	NA	TRBJ2-2	TGCGCCAGCACTTGGGGCAGGGAGAACACCGGGGAGCTGTTTTTT	CASTWGRENTGELFF
NA	TRBV18	NA	TRBJ1-1	TGTGCCAGCTCACCGACAGAGATGAACACTGAAGCTTTCTTT	CASSPTEMNTEAFF
NA	TRBV15	NA	TRBJ2-5	TGTGCCACCAGCAGACACCGGGGGATTCGATCCCAAGAGACCCAGTACTTC	CATSRHRGIRSQETQYF
NA	TRBV6-4	TRBD1	TRBJ1-5	TGTGCCAGCAGTGCTGGGACAGATAGCAATCAGCCCCAGCATTTT	CASSAGTDSNQPQHF
NA	TRBV5-8	NA	TRBJ2-2	TGTGCCAGCAGCTCCTCAGGGGCCGGGGAGCTGTTTTTT	CASSSSGAGELFF
NA	TRBV19	TRBD1	TRBJ2-2	TGTGCCAGTATGGTGAGGGGGCGCGGCACCGGGGAGCTGTTTTTT	CASMVRGRGTGELFF
NA	TRBV29-1	TRBD1	TRBJ2-5	TGCAGCGTTGAAGATGGAGGGACAGCACAGGGGGCCCAGTACTTC	CSVEDGGTAQGAQYF
NA	TRBV2	NA	TRBJ2-2	TGTGCCAGCAGTGAACAGGGACCCACCGGGGAGCTGTTTTTT	CASSEQGPTGELFF
NA	TRBV5-1	NA	TRBJ2-1	TGCGCCAGCAGCTTGGCCGGTAGACTAGTGGATGAGCAGTTCTTC	CASSLAGRLVDEQFF
NA	TRBV28	NA	TRBJ1-1	TGTGCCAGCAGTTTAGGTCGCAGGGGCACTGAAGCTTTCTTT	CASSLGRRGTEAFF
NA	TRBV5-1	NA	TRBJ1-6	TGCGCCAGCAGCTACGGACCCGACAGGTCTTATTCACCCCTCCACTTT	CASSYGPDRSYSPLHF
NA	TRBV15	NA	TRBJ1-5	TGTGCCACCGGACAGCCTTATAGCAATCAGCCCCAGCATTTT	CATGQPYSNQPQHF
NA	TRBV28	TRBD2	TRBJ2-7	TGTGCCAGCAGTCCGGGGGGGGATCGAAACGAGCAGTACTTC	CASSPGGDRNEQYF
NA	TRBV27	NA	TRBJ2-3	TGTGCCAGCAGTTTCGGTAGCGCCTTCACAGATACGCAGTATTTT	CASSFGSAFTDTQYF
NA	TRBV2	NA	TRBJ1-2	TGTGCCAGCAGTGTAGAATTCTATGGCTACACCTTC	CASSVEFYGYTF
NA	TRBV25-1	TRBD1	TRBJ1-4	TGTGCCAGCAGAGGACAGGGTAATGAAAAACTGTTTTTT	CASRGQGNEKLFF
NA	TRBV12-1	NA	TRBJ2-7	TGTGCCAGCAGCCACAGGACAGGGCCAAACGAGCAGTACTTC	CASSHRTGPNEQYF
NA	TRBV29-1	NA	TRBJ1-1	TGCAGCGTTGCAGATCTACGGGGTCAAGCTTTCTTT	CSVADLRGQAFF
NA	TRBV25-1	NA	TRBJ1-6	TGTGCCAGCAGTGAACCCCCGCGAATAATTGATTCACCCCTCCACTTT	CASSEPPRIIDSPLHF
NA	TRBV2	TRBD1	TRBJ2-1	TGTGCCAGCATGGGGTGGGGACAGGGAAACAATGAGCAGTTCTTC	CASMGWGQGNNEQFF
NA	TRBV27	NA	TRBJ2-3	TGTGCCAGCAGTGCTCAAACCGGGATCTCGAGGGGCACTAGCACAGATACGCAGTATTTT	CASSAQTGISRGTSTDTQYF
NA	TRBV3-1/TRBV3-2	NA	TRBJ2-2	TGTGCCAGCAGCCAGTTTGCAAACACCGGGGAGCTGTTTTTT	CASSQFANTGELFF
NA	TRBV27	NA	TRBJ1-2	TGTGCCAGCAGTTTAAAAGGGGGGGTGCAGGGCTACACCTTC	CASSLKGGVQGYTF
NA	TRBV18	NA	TRBJ2-1	TGTGCCAGCTCACCACAACCCGTTCCCACCGGCGGCGGTGAGAACAATGAGCAGTTCTTC	CASSPQPVPTGGGENNEQFF
NA	TRBV7-9	NA	TRBJ1-6	TGTGCCAGCGGGGGTCCCAGGGCCCAAAATTCACCCCTCCACTTT	CASGGPRAQNSPLHF
NA	TRBV28	NA	TRBJ1-1	TGTGCCAGCAGTGCTTACCGACAGTTCATGAACACTGAAGCTTTCTTT	CASSAYRQFMNTEAFF
NA	TRBV7-9	NA	TRBJ2-3	TGTGCCAGCAGCTTCCCTCCGGGCCGCAGTTTGGATACGCAGTATTTT	CASSFPPGRSLDTQYF
NA	TRBV12-3/TRBV12-4	TRBD2	TRBJ2-1	TGTGCCAGCAGGGGAGGGCCCCCTGAGCAGTTCTTC	CASRGGPPEQFF
NA	TRBV3-1/TRBV3-2	NA	TRBJ1-4	TGTGCCAGCACCCAACAGGCAGGGGAAAAACTGTTTTTT	CASTQQAGEKLFF
NA	TRBV4-1	NA	TRBJ2-7	TGCGCCAGCAGCCAAGTCCCCACTACAGGAATCGAGCAGTACTTC	CASSQVPTTGIEQYF
NA	TRBV20-1	NA	TRBJ1-5	TGCAGTGCTAGTCGGGCCGGAGGAGGTCAGCCCCAGCATTTT	CSASRAGGGQPQHF
NA	TRBV19	NA	TRBJ1-5	TGTGCCAGTAGCCAGGGGAGTTCTAATCAGCCCCAGCATTTT	CASSQGSSNQPQHF